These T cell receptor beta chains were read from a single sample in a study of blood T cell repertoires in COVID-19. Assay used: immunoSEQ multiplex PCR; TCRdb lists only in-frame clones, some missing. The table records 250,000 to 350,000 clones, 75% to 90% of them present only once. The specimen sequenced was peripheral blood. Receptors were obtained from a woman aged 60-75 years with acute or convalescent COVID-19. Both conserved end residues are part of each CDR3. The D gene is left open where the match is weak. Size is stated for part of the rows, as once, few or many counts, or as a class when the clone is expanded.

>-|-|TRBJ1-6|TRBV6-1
CASSEKGTNSPLHF
TGTGCCAGCAGTGAAAAGGGGACAAATTCACCCCTCCACTTT
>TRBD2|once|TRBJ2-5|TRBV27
CASRSRGRGGSETQYF
TGTGCCAGCAGGTCGCGGGGGCGGGGGGGCTCAGAGACCCAGTACTTC
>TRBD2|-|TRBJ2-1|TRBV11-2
CASSGRGLAGSSYNEQFF
TGTGCCAGCAGCGGTAGGGGACTAGCGGGGAGCTCCTACAATGAGCAGTTCTTC
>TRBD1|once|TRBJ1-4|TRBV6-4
CASSHGRDRGRSNEKLFF
TGTGCCAGCAGCCACGGACGGGACAGGGGCCGATCTAATGAAAAACTGTTTTTT
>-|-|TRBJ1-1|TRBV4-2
CASSQELGSWYFF
TGTGCCAGCAGCCAAGAACTCGGGTCCTGGTATTTCTTT
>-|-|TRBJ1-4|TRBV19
CASSRTVYNEKLFF
TGTGCCAGTAGTAGGACAGTTTATAATGAAAAACTGTTTTTT
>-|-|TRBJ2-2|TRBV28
CASIRGSLGTGELFF
TGTGCCAGTATCCGAGGGAGTTTGGGCACCGGGGAGCTGTTTTTT
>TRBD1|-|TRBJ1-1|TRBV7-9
CASSPTTGTGGTEAFF
TGTGCCAGCAGCCCGACTACCGGGACAGGAGGGACTGAAGCTTTCTTT
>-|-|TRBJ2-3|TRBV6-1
CASSENWSTDTQYF
TGTGCCAGCAGTGAAAACTGGAGCACAGATACGCAGTATTTT
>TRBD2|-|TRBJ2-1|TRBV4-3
CASSQDVLLGLAGVEFF
TGCGCCAGCAGCCAAGACGTATTACTAGGACTAGCGGGAGTGGAGTTCTTC
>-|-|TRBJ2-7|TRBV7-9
CASSSVPSDSYEQYF
TGTGCCAGCAGCTCAGTCCCTAGCGACTCCTACGAGCAGTACTTC
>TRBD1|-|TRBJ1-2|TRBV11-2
CASSLGLGGDGYTF
TGTGCCAGCAGCTTAGGATTAGGGGGCGACGGCTACACCTTC
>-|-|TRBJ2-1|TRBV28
CASSSEVTAEEQFF
TGTGCCAGCAGCTCCGAGGTTACCGCAGAGGAGCAGTTCTTC
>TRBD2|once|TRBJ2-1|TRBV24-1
CATSVTSGSPYNEQFF
TGTGCCACCAGTGTCACTAGCGGGAGCCCCTACAATGAGCAGTTCTTC
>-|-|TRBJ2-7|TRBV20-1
CSARAEGEQYF
TGCAGTGCTCGCGCCGAAGGGGAACAGTACTTC
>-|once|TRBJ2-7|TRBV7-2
CASSFPGQPGAYEQYF
TGTGCCAGCAGCTTTCCAGGACAGCCAGGGGCCTACGAGCAGTACTTC
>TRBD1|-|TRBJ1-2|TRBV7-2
CASSLVDRGGYTF
TGTGCCAGCAGCTTAGTGGACAGGGGTGGCTACACCTTC
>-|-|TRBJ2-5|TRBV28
CASSLSWGRETQYF
TGTGCCAGCAGTTTATCGTGGGGGAGGGAGACCCAGTACTTC
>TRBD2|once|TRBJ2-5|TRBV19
CASSIAPLAGGETQYF
TGTGCCAGTAGTATAGCTCCACTAGCGGGAGGAGAGACCCAGTACTTC
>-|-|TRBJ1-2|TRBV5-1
CASSLKDSYGYTF
TGCGCCAGCAGCCTAAAGGACAGCTATGGCTACACCTTC
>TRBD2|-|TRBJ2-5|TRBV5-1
CASSRTSGTQETQYF
TGCGCCAGCAGCAGGACTAGCGGGACTCAAGAGACCCAGTACTTC
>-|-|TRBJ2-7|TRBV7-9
CASSLVIYEQYF
TGTGCCAGCAGCTTAGTTATCTACGAGCAGTACTTC
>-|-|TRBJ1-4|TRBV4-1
CASSQDWGEKLFF
TGCGCCAGCAGCCAAGATTGGGGCGAAAAACTGTTTTTT
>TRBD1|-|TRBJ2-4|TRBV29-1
CSVQGWDRNIQYF
TGCAGCGTCCAAGGGTGGGACAGAAACATTCAGTACTTC
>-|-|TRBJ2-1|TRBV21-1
CASSEGTGDVAGMFNEQFF
TGTGCCAGCAGCGAGGGAACAGGTGACGTAGCGGGTATGTTCAATGAGCAGTTCTTC
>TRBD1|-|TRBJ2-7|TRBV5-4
CASSPGQGASSYEQYF
TGTGCCAGCAGCCCCGGACAGGGGGCGAGTTCCTACGAGCAGTACTTC
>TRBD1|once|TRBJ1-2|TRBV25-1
CASLSGTDYGYTF
TGTGCCAGTCTATCCGGGACAGACTATGGCTACACCTTC
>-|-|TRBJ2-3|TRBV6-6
CASSYARGVDTQYF
TGTGCCAGCAGTTATGCCAGGGGAGTGGATACGCAGTATTTT
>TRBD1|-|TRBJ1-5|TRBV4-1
CASSQGGTGRRSNQPQHF
TGCGCCAGCAGCCAAGGGGGGACAGGGAGACGGAGCAATCAGCCCCAGCATTTT
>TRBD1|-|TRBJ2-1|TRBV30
CAWTGGAEQFF
TGTGCCTGGACAGGGGGCGCTGAGCAGTTCTTC
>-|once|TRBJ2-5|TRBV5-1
CASSRWARGEETQYF
TGCGCCAGCAGCCGCTGGGCCAGGGGGGAAGAGACCCAGTACTTC
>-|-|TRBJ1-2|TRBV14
CASSLTPRYGYTF
TGTGCCAGCAGCCTCACTCCCCGGTATGGCTACACCTTC
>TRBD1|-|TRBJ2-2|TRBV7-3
CASRAGTGTGGLFF
TGTGCCAGCAGAGCCGGGACAGGGACTGGGGGGCTGTTTTTT
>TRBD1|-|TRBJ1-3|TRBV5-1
CASSLWPTTQGARPHSGNTIYF
TGCGCCAGCAGCTTGTGGCCAACGACACAGGGGGCGAGGCCCCACTCTGGAAACACCATATATTTT
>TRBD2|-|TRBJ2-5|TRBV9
CASSVGGGAGGLETQYF
TGTGCCAGCAGCGTAGGTGGTGGAGCGGGGGGTCTAGAGACCCAGTACTTC
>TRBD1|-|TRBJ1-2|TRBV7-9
CASSMGQGSGYTF
TGTGCCAGCAGCATGGGACAGGGGAGCGGCTACACCTTC
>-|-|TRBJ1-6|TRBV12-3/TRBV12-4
CASTPQGWSPLHF
TGTGCCAGCACCCCGCAGGGGTGGTCACCCCTCCACTTT
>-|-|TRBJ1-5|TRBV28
CASSFWGDQPQHF
TGTGCCAGCAGTTTTTGGGGGGATCAGCCCCAGCATTTT
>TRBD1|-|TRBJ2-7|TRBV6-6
CASSWGTGLDEQYF
TGTGCCAGCAGTTGGGGGACAGGGCTGGACGAGCAGTACTTC
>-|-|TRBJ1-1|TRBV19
CASSILRAMNTEAFF
TGTGCCAGTAGTATTTTGCGAGCCATGAACACTGAAGCTTTCTTT
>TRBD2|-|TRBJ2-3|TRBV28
CASSSGGDPDTQYF
TGTGCCAGCAGTAGCGGGGGGGATCCAGATACGCAGTATTTT
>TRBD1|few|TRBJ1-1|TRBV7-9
CASSLWTGGTEAFF
TGTGCCAGCAGCTTGTGGACAGGAGGGACTGAAGCTTTCTTT
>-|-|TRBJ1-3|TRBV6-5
CASRSGHLSGNTIYF
TGTGCCAGCAGGTCCGGACATCTCTCTGGAAACACCATATATTTT
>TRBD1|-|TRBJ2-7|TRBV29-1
CSVERDSSYEQYF
TGCAGCGTGGAAAGGGACAGTTCCTACGAGCAGTACTTC
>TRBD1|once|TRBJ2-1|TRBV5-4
CASSLGGGSYNEQFF
TGTGCCAGCAGCCTAGGGGGCGGGTCCTACAATGAGCAGTTCTTC
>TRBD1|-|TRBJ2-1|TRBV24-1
CATSDTGQGGHNEQFF
TGTGCCACCAGTGATACCGGACAGGGGGGACACAATGAGCAGTTCTTC
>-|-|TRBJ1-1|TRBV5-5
CASSLEASGYGQEAFF
TGTGCCAGCAGCTTAGAGGCCAGCGGATACGGTCAGGAAGCTTTCTTT
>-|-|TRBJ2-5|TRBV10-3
CAISVSGLRKETQYF
TGTGCCATCAGTGTCTCGGGACTGAGAAAAGAGACCCAGTACTTC